Each of the 21 T cell receptor beta chains below was sequenced from the same sample in a study of T cell responses to AZD1222 COVID-19 vaccine (dated by TCRdb to the early 2020s). Library generation was performed with the immunoSEQ multiplex PCR assay. TCRdb took over this immuneACCESS table, retaining in-frame rearrangements with V and J assigned. Such tables are incomplete; in checked studies, under half of the missing clones stem from an unresolved V gene, and the remainder is unexplained. The sample has tens of thousands of clones on record, around 90% of them singletons. The biggest ten clones account for less than 4% of the sample. Sample time point, as interpreted from the label and publication: about 28 days (+/-7) after the second vaccine dose. The material sequenced was peripheral blood, taken 28 days after the second AZD1222 dose. The receptors were sampled from an adult who received the AZD1222 COVID-19 vaccine.

The chain is built from TRBV15 and TRBJ2-1, with D perhaps matching TRBD1 (6 bases). Trimming took off 5 bases at V and 5 bases at J, with 7 bases between the two ends. CDR3 length: 12 amino acids. CDR1 and CDR2 from the germline V gene are LNHNV and YYDKDF (reference sequence). The CDR3 sequence: CATSHRDNEQFF. Here the CDR3 DNA reads TGTGCCACCAGCCACAGGGACAATGAGCAGTTCTTC.

V is TRBV11-2 and J is TRBJ2-7, with D unresolved. This CDR3 is 14 amino acids long. Germline loops: CDR1 SGHAT, CDR2 FQNNGV. V lost 0 bases, J lost 9 bases, and 15 bases lay in between. The CDR3 loop is CASSLDQTPLWQYF. CDR3 DNA sequence: TGTGCCAGCAGCTTAGATCAAACTCCCCTATGGCAGTACTTC. The entire variable domain, with the rest obtained from reference TRBV11-2 and TRBJ2-7, is as follows: EAGVAQSPRYKIIEKRQSVAFWCNPISGHATLYWYQQILGQGPKLLIQFQNNGVVDDSQLPKDRFSAERLKGVDSTLKIQPAKLEDSAVYLCASSLDQTPLWQYFGPGTRLTVT.

The rearrangement joins TRBV11-3 to TRBJ2-3; TRBD2 agrees at 9 bases. The length of the CDR3 is 15 residues. V shed 5 bases and J 2 bases; nucleotides not matched to a gene: 5. CDR1 is SGHNT, CDR2 YENEEA, per germline. The CDR3 spells CASSISGGATDTQYF. The CDR3 DNA is TGTGCCAGCAGCATTAGCGGGGGAGCCACAGATACGCAGTATTTT. Drawing the rest from reference TRBV11-3 and TRBJ2-3, the complete variable domain is EAGVVQSPRYKIIEKKQPVAFWCNPISGHNTLYWYLQNLGQGPELLIRYENEEAVDDSQLPKDRFSAERLKGVDSTLKIQPAELGDSAVYLCASSISGGATDTQYFGPGTRLTVL.

The chain recombines TRBV5-1 with TRBJ1-1, with D tentatively TRBD1 (6 bases). Germline values: CDR1 SGHRS, CDR2 YFSETQ. The CDR3 length is 18 residues. V was shortened by 5 bases and J by 5 bases, with 28 bases between the two germline ends. CDR3 coding DNA: TGCGCCAGCAGTATTGAACAGGGCTGGCAACGGGGGACGACTGAAGCTTTCTTT. Translation: CASSIEQGWQRGTTEAFF.

The chain couples TRBV27 to TRBJ1-2; 8 bases agree with TRBD1. Trimming at V came to 7 bases and at J to 5 bases, leaving 6 bases not matched to a gene. Germline lookup yields CDR1 MNHEY and CDR2 SMNVEV (reference sequence). There are 13 residues in the CDR3. The CDR3 here is CASMGQGAYGYTF. In DNA form, the CDR3 reads TGTGCCAGCATGGGGCAGGGGGCTTATGGCTACACCTTC.

The chain combines TRBV3-1 (or the pseudogene TRBV3-2) with TRBJ2-7; no firm D call. The CDR3 has 12 residues. The V end lost 7 bases, the J end lost 3 bases, and 10 bases lay between the germline ends. Germline loops: CDR1 LGHDT, CDR2 YNNKEL (reference sequence). The CDR3 region has the DNA TGTGCCAGCACACGGAACAGCTACGAGCAGTACTTC. Translating it yields CASTRNSYEQYF.

The chain links TRBV27 to TRBJ1-6; 9 bases align to TRBD1. Germline V gives CDR1 MNHEY, CDR2 SMNVEV (reference sequence). V dropped 9 bases and J dropped 7; count of bases not matched to a gene: 10. The length of the CDR3 is 15 residues. CDR3: CASRGTGRRNSPLHF. As DNA, the CDR3 is TGTGCCAGTAGAGGGACAGGGCGGAGGAATTCACCCCTCCACTTT.

This clone appeared once. This chain joins TRBV5-1 and TRBJ2-3, with 7 nucleotides matching TRBD1. The germline gives CDR1 SGHRS, CDR2 YFSETQ. The V and J ends lost 3 bases and 5 bases, in that order; junction bases with no gene match: 12. The CDR3 extends over 16 amino acids. Here the CDR3 DNA reads TGCGCCAGCAGCTGGGACCCCGGGGCAGGGGGAGATACGCAGTATTTT. This encodes CASSWDPGAGGDTQYF.

The CDR3 region is CASSFVSTDTQYF. CDR3 nucleotide sequence: TGTGCCAGCAGCTTCGTAAGCACAGATACGCAGTATTTT. The rearrangement links TRBV11-1 to TRBJ2-3, with unresolved D. V was cut by 3 bases and J by 0 bases, with 4 bases left in between. This CDR3 comprises 13 residues. Germline loops: CDR1 SGHAT, CDR2 FQDESV (reference sequence).

The CDR3 reads CASSARGPQELRGPRFF. CDR3 nucleotides: TGTGCCAGCAGCGCAAGGGGTCCCCAGGAGTTACGGGGCCCCCGGTTCTTC. The chain joins TRBV9 to TRBJ2-1; D tentatively fits TRBD1 or TRBD2 (5 bases each). Germline V gene sequence: CDR1 SGDLS, CDR2 YYNGEE. CDR3 size: 17 residues. Trimming cost V 3 bases and J 15 bases, with 31 bases left between them.

This clone showed up just once. The genes are TRBV3-1 (or the pseudogene TRBV3-2) and TRBJ2-5, with D uncertain. The CDR3 totals 13 residues. Deletions cut 4 bases from V and 7 bases from J, with 13 bases between. In germline, CDR1 is LGHDT, CDR2 YNNKEL (reference sequence). CDR3 nucleotide sequence: TGTGCCAGCAGCCCCGGATTAGAGACGACCCAGTACTTC. Amino acid sequence: CASSPGLETTQYF.

V and J are TRBV28 and TRBJ1-5; D ambiguous. This CDR3 region has 11 residues. The germline V gene encodes CDR1 MDHEN and CDR2 SYDVKM. The V and J ends lost 8 bases and 3 bases respectively, with 5 bases between them. This CDR3 is CASASNQPQHF. The CDR3 DNA follows: TGTGCCAGCGCGTCCAATCAGCCCCAGCATTTT.

This clone showed up just once. The rearrangement uses TRBV7-2 and TRBJ2-1; D remains unclear. Germline CDR1 is SGHTA and CDR2 is FQGNSA. Trimming stripped 5 bases from V and 6 bases from J, with 8 bases between. The CDR3 is 12 residues long. CDR3 DNA sequence: TGTGCCAGCAGCCCCCGCCGCAATGAGCAGTTCTTC. Translated, it gives CASSPRRNEQFF.

This rearrangement joins TRBV4-3 to TRBJ2-3; TRBD2 might be the D (5 bases). V lost 1 base to trimming and J lost 3 bases, with 8 bases between them. This CDR3 is built from 14 residues. Germline assignment: CDR1 LGHNA and CDR2 YSLEER. CDR3 DNA: TGCGCCAGCAGCCAAGTCGGCGGGACAGATACGCAGTATTTT. Translation gives CASSQVGGTDTQYF.

This clone was seen just once. The chain couples TRBV7-2 to TRBJ2-1, with 7 bases fitting TRBD1. The CDR3 runs 17 residues. Germline CDR1 reads SGHTA; CDR2 reads FQGNSA. With 5 bases clipped from V and 1 base from J, the junction kept 11 bases outside the gene matches. The CDR3 region has the DNA TGTGCCAGCAGCCTTACAGGGGAAATTCAATCCTACAATGAGCAGTTCTTC. It specifies CASSLTGEIQSYNEQFF.

The chain has TRBV23-1 and TRBJ1-1; TRBD1 matches 7 bases. TRBV23-1 is treated as an ORF (open reading frame) with a function not yet certain. Trimming removed 10 bases from V and 0 bases from J; junction bases left unmatched: 5. The CDR3 loop spans 13 amino acids. The CDR3 region has the DNA TGCGCCACTATACAGGGGTTGAACACTGAAGCTTTCTTT. This translates into CATIQGLNTEAFF.

This sequence joins TRBV7-2 and TRBJ2-2, with 8 bases that match TRBD1. The germline gives CDR1 SGHTA, CDR2 FQGNSA. Germline trimming cut 5 bases from V and 5 bases from J; bases unmatched to any gene: 4. CDR3 length equals 14 residues. CDR3: CASSGQGATGELFF. CDR3 DNA sequence: TGTGCCAGCAGCGGGCAGGGGGCAACCGGGGAGCTGTTTTTT.

V gene TRBV27 combines with J gene TRBJ1-1; 8 nucleotides agree with TRBD1. This CDR3 is 14 amino acids long. Germline V lookup: CDR1 MNHEY, CDR2 SMNVEV (reference sequence). Trimming removed 5 bases from V and 0 bases from J; junction bases left unmatched: 2. CDR3 loop: CASSMDRVNTEAFF. CDR3 DNA sequence: TGTGCCAGCAGTATGGACAGGGTGAACACTGAAGCTTTCTTT.

V is TRBV13 and J is TRBJ1-1; the D is unclear. There are 14 residues in the CDR3. V lost 5 bases, J lost 3 bases, and 13 bases lay in between. CDR1 and CDR2 (germline): PRHDT, FYEKMQ (reference sequence). The CDR3 DNA follows: TGTGCCAGCAGCCCCCGCCCCGAGGACACTGAAGCTTTCTTT. This gives the protein CASSPRPEDTEAFF.

The chain combines TRBV7-8 with TRBJ1-1; tentative D call: TRBD1 (6 bases). Trimming took 1 base from V and 5 from J, leaving 14 bases between them. Germline CDR1 SGHVS, CDR2 FQNEAQ. CDR3 length equals 15 residues. The CDR3 bases are TGTGCCAGCAGCTTAGTAGGGACACTTGGGACTGAAGCTTTCTTT. Translated: CASSLVGTLGTEAFF.

This chain uses TRBV5-1 with TRBJ2-3; D may be TRBD2 (5 bases). CDR3 size: 14 residues. With 5 bases removed from V and 3 bases from J, the gap between germline ends came to 13 bases. Germline assignment: CDR1 SGHRS and CDR2 YFSETQ. The CDR3 DNA reads as TGCGCCAGCAGGCATCGTCTAGCAACAGATACGCAGTATTTT. The encoded protein is CASRHRLATDTQYF.